Listed below are T cell receptor beta chains from one sample, sequenced in a study of blood T cell repertoires in COVID-19. Measured with immunoSEQ multiplex PCR; TCRdb has only the in-frame clones, and not every one. The sample yields just over 200,000 clones, 85% to 90% seen once. What was sequenced was peripheral blood. The source is a man older than 75 with acute or convalescent COVID-19. Each CDR3 is given with its conserved first and last residue. A D gene is named only where the DNA matches it firmly.

CDR3 protein	V gene	D gene
CASSQGTGVTGELFF	TRBV4-3	TRBD1
CAWSVGTLNTEAFF	TRBV30	.
CATSDGGTGYEKLFF	TRBV24-1	TRBD1
CASSRPSGHEQFF	TRBV7-9	.
CASSQEQGRYNEQFF	TRBV4-3	.
CASSYGLAGVPPYNEQFF	TRBV5-1	TRBD2
CASVLGGSYEQYF	TRBV28	.
CASSQEGTGLGEAFF	TRBV4-1	TRBD1
CAWLTPGTFNTGELFF	TRBV30	.
CAWTGPGQGIYNEQFF	TRBV30	TRBD1
CASSLLLLKETQYF	TRBV7-9	.
CASSPLVAGGFADTQYF	TRBV7-3	TRBD2
CASLRQRNTGELFF	TRBV2	.
CASSFGEGTQYF	TRBV7-3	.
CASSQVGQGGSIQYF	TRBV4-3	TRBD1
CASSEIGGIYEAFF	TRBV6-1	.
CASSQVGGQGLWEQFF	TRBV4-3	TRBD1
CASRATSGGTDTQYF	TRBV2	TRBD2
CASSWTPDTEAFF	TRBV7-2	.
CASSLSGEFLSATQYF	TRBV11-2	.
CASSSQGDEKLFF	TRBV6-5	.
CASRPTGGYEQYF	TRBV25-1	TRBD1
CASSQSGRPSILFF	TRBV3-1/TRBV3-2	TRBD2
CASSVGHRGDNIQYF	TRBV9	TRBD1
CASSLFREGSTQYF	TRBV7-2	TRBD2
CASSSQYTEAFF	TRBV27	.
CASSLGSGFSQFF	TRBV7-8	.
CASSRDRGFETQYF	TRBV11-2	TRBD1
CASSKALAGFPLQETQYF	TRBV21-1	.
CATRRTGGAEETQYF	TRBV15	TRBD1
CASSLAGWYQETQYF	TRBV6-2/TRBV6-3	TRBD2
CASRPSGETQYF	TRBV5-1	.
CASRGDRGPGEAFF	TRBV2	TRBD1
CSAGPTGGGETQYF	TRBV29-1	TRBD1
CAISESMGTSGYEQYF	TRBV10-3	TRBD2
CASSQLAGGAKTQYF	TRBV11-2	TRBD2
CASSPPLSGIRDTQYF	TRBV18	TRBD2
CASSPLAGPTYNEQFF	TRBV11-2	TRBD2
CASTQDRGSYEQYF	TRBV19	TRBD1